These 9 T cell receptor beta chains came from one sample sequenced in a study of blood T cell repertoires in COVID-19. The assay was immunoSEQ multiplex PCR, and TCRdb's table has in-frame clones only and misses some. Here the sample spans under 200,000 clones, around 90% being singletons. Sequenced sample: peripheral blood. Receptors were obtained from a man aged 45 to 65 with acute or convalescent COVID-19.

In DNA, the CDR3 is TGTGCCAGCAGTTACTCTCTACAGGGGAACACTGAAGCTTTCTTT. Amino acid sequence: CASSYSLQGNTEAFF. The rearrangement joins TRBV6-5 to TRBJ1-1; D possibly corresponds to TRBD1 (6 bases). This CDR3 comprises 15 residues. Germline CDR1 reads MNHEY; CDR2 reads SVGAGI. Trimming took off 0 bases at V and 1 base at J, with 9 bases between the two ends.

The chain combines TRBV6-5 with TRBJ1-1; a weak D match, TRBD1 (6 bases). The CDR3 has 13 residues. Germline values: CDR1 MNHEY, CDR2 SVGAGI. The V end lost 6 bases, the J end lost 0 bases, and 8 bases lay between the germline ends. CDR3 amino acids: CASRRTVNTEAFF. The DNA for the CDR3 is TGTGCCAGCAGGAGGACAGTGAACACTGAAGCTTTCTTT.

The J gene is TRBJ1-5, the V gene TRBV30, with a possible D match to TRBD1 (5 bases). V lost 1 base and J lost 6, with 10 bases in between. CDR3 length: 13 amino acids. CDR1 is GTSNPN and CDR2 is SVGIG in the germline V gene (reference sequence). Written as DNA, the CDR3 is TGTGCCTGGAGTGGAGGGGAGGGTCAGCCCCAGCATTTT. Its translation: CAWSGGEGQPQHF.

The chain combines TRBV6-5 with TRBJ2-1, with D possibly being TRBD2 (5 bases). Trimming took 6 bases from V and 0 from J, leaving 9 bases between them. CDR3 size: 14 residues. In germline, CDR1 is MNHEY, CDR2 SVGAGI. Here the CDR3 DNA reads TGTGCCAGCAGATTAGCGAACTCCTACAATGAGCAGTTCTTC. It encodes CASRLANSYNEQFF.

This sequence joins TRBV28 and TRBJ1-1, with D perhaps matching TRBD1 (5 bases). Trimming took 4 bases from V and 7 from J, leaving 7 bases between them. CDR3 length equals 11 residues. Germline CDR1 is MDHEN and CDR2 is SYDVKM. Here the CDR3 DNA reads TGTGCCAGCAGTTGGGGGGGTGAAGCTTTCTTT. It is translated as CASSWGGEAFF.

This chain joins TRBV7-9 and TRBJ2-7; 9 nucleotides align to TRBD2. Germline V gene lookup returns CDR1 SEHNR and CDR2 FQNEAQ (reference sequence). The CDR3 is made up of 15 amino acids. With 4 bases clipped from V and 5 bases from J, the junction kept 9 bases outside the gene matches. The CDR3 protein is CASSYSAGGSHEQYF. The CDR3 coding sequence is TGTGCCAGCAGCTACTCAGCGGGAGGCTCGCACGAGCAGTACTTC.

This chain uses TRBV28 with TRBJ2-7; TRBD2 might be the D (5 bases). The V gene lost 3 bases and the J gene lost 7 bases, with 13 bases spanning the gap. CDR3 size: 13 residues. The germline CDR1 and CDR2 sequences are MDHEN and SYDVKM. As DNA, the CDR3 is TGTGCCAGCAGTTTCGGGGTCCCGATGGAGCAGTACTTC. Amino acid sequence: CASSFGVPMEQYF.

This rearrangement joins TRBV27 to TRBJ1-2, with TRBD1 as a possible D gene (6 bases). CDR1 MNHEY and CDR2 SMNVEV come from the germline V gene (reference sequence). Trimming left V 5 bases short and J 6 bases short, with 16 bases between. The CDR3 is made up of 14 amino acids. CDR3 residues: CASSTRTAGDGYTF. The CDR3 DNA reads as TGTGCCAGCAGTACTCGAACCGCAGGGGATGGCTACACCTTC.

The V gene is TRBV6-5, the J gene TRBJ1-1, with 8 bases identical to TRBD1. The CDR3 consists of 15 residues. CDR1 is MNHEY, CDR2 SVGAGI, per germline. Trimming took 6 bases from V and 0 from J; bases not matched to a gene: 6. The CDR3 nucleotides read TGTGCCAGCAGAGGACAGGGCGTGATGAACACTGAAGCTTTCTTT. Translation gives CASRGQGVMNTEAFF.